The rows below give T cell receptor beta chains drawn from one sample of a study of beta chain features in type 1 diabetes. The data were produced by immunoSEQ multiplex PCR, yet TCRdb's version contains in-frame clones alone and is incomplete. The repertoire holds some 270,000 clones, about 14% seen once, with more than 0.025% in the top ten. The specimen was naive CD4+ T cells from blood. The receptors come from a woman aged 35 to 49 in good health. The CDR3 runs from the conserved cysteine through the conserved F or W. The order of the fields is J gene, D gene, V gene, clone size, CDR3 protein, CDR3 DNA. D genes are given only for firm matches. Some rows have no size entry. The others give once, few or many, or a class for an expanded clone.

j_call: TRBJ2-6; d_call: .; v_call: TRBV9; clone_size: many; cdr3_aa: CASSAYSGANVLTF; cdr3_nt: TGTGCCAGCAGCGCCTACTCTGGGGCCAACGTCCTGACTTTC
j_call: TRBJ2-1; d_call: .; v_call: TRBV19; clone_size: .; cdr3_aa: CASSIGFFRDWFF; cdr3_nt: TGTGCCAGTAGTATAGGGTTTTTCAGGGATTGGTTCTTC
j_call: TRBJ1-2; d_call: .; v_call: TRBV5-1; clone_size: .; cdr3_aa: CASSLEVASGYTF; cdr3_nt: TGCGCCAGCAGCTTGGAGGTAGCGAGTGGCTACACCTTC
j_call: TRBJ2-2; d_call: TRBD2; v_call: TRBV19; clone_size: few; cdr3_aa: CASGTSRELGELFF; cdr3_nt: TGTGCCAGTGGGACTAGCAGGGAGCTCGGGGAGCTGTTTTTT
j_call: TRBJ2-3; d_call: .; v_call: TRBV6-4; clone_size: few; cdr3_aa: CASSDREPDTQYF; cdr3_nt: TGTGCCAGCAGTGACAGAGAGCCAGATACGCAGTATTTT
j_call: TRBJ2-7; d_call: TRBD1; v_call: TRBV18; clone_size: few; cdr3_aa: CASSPPSQGVDEQYF; cdr3_nt: TGTGCCAGCTCACCACCATCACAGGGGGTCGACGAGCAGTACTTC
j_call: TRBJ2-7; d_call: TRBD1; v_call: TRBV6-1; clone_size: .; cdr3_aa: CASRDRGGVGEQYF; cdr3_nt: TGTGCCAGCAGGGACAGGGGGGGGGTCGGGGAGCAGTACTTC
j_call: TRBJ2-2; d_call: .; v_call: TRBV29-1; clone_size: few; cdr3_aa: CSVGRGSGELFF; cdr3_nt: TGCAGCGTTGGCAGGGGTTCCGGGGAGCTGTTTTTT
j_call: TRBJ1-5; d_call: .; v_call: TRBV10-3; clone_size: .; cdr3_aa: CAISETGLNQPQHF; cdr3_nt: TGTGCCATCAGTGAAACAGGGCTCAATCAGCCCCAGCATTTT
j_call: TRBJ1-5; d_call: .; v_call: TRBV7-9; clone_size: .; cdr3_aa: CASSLGEPRNSNQPQHF; cdr3_nt: TGTGCCAGCAGCTTAGGGGAGCCGAGGAATAGCAATCAGCCCCAGCATTTT
j_call: TRBJ2-5; d_call: .; v_call: TRBV19; clone_size: .; cdr3_aa: CASTNHRRGSQGETQYF; cdr3_nt: TGTGCCAGTACCAACCACCGTCGAGGGAGCCAAGGGGAGACCCAGTACTTC
j_call: TRBJ1-2; d_call: .; v_call: TRBV6-5; clone_size: .; cdr3_aa: CASSYGAGGYGYTF; cdr3_nt: TGTGCCAGCAGTTATGGGGCGGGGGGATATGGCTACACCTTC
j_call: TRBJ2-1; d_call: TRBD2; v_call: TRBV10-3; clone_size: .; cdr3_aa: CAISPPSGGYNEQFF; cdr3_nt: TGTGCCATCAGCCCCCCTAGCGGGGGCTACAATGAGCAGTTCTTC
j_call: TRBJ2-7; d_call: TRBD2; v_call: TRBV6-1; clone_size: .; cdr3_aa: CASSESGLAHEQYF; cdr3_nt: TGTGCCAGCAGTGAAAGTGGACTAGCCCACGAGCAGTACTTC
j_call: TRBJ2-3; d_call: .; v_call: TRBV5-1; clone_size: .; cdr3_aa: CASSGGALEDTQYF; cdr3_nt: TGCGCCAGCAGCGGGGGCGCTCTGGAAGATACGCAGTATTTT
j_call: TRBJ2-3; d_call: .; v_call: TRBV2; clone_size: .; cdr3_aa: CASHTSFITDTQYF; cdr3_nt: TGTGCCAGTCATACTAGCTTCATTACAGATACGCAGTATTTT
j_call: TRBJ2-1; d_call: .; v_call: TRBV9; clone_size: few; cdr3_aa: CASSVGEMKTEQFF; cdr3_nt: TGTGCCAGCAGCGTAGGCGAAATGAAGACAGAGCAGTTCTTC
j_call: TRBJ1-2; d_call: .; v_call: TRBV7-9; clone_size: few; cdr3_aa: CASSSGGGYTF; cdr3_nt: TGTGCCAGCAGCTCGGGGGGTGGCTACACCTTC
j_call: TRBJ2-5; d_call: .; v_call: TRBV4-3; clone_size: .; cdr3_aa: CASSPTPGIGGETQYF; cdr3_nt: TGCGCCAGCAGCCCGACCCCGGGGATCGGGGGAGAGACCCAGTACTTC
j_call: TRBJ1-2; d_call: .; v_call: TRBV4-3; clone_size: .; cdr3_aa: CASSQDSGVPNYGYTF; cdr3_nt: TGCGCCAGCAGCCAAGATTCCGGGGTGCCTAACTATGGCTACACCTTC
j_call: TRBJ1-4; d_call: TRBD1; v_call: TRBV13; clone_size: .; cdr3_aa: CASSSDRGSVKLFF; cdr3_nt: TGTGCCAGCAGCTCCGACAGGGGGTCCGTAAAACTGTTTTTT
j_call: TRBJ1-4; d_call: TRBD1; v_call: TRBV4-1; clone_size: .; cdr3_aa: CASSRSTGYQEKLFF; cdr3_nt: TGCGCCAGCAGCCGCTCGACAGGGTATCAAGAAAAACTGTTTTTT
j_call: TRBJ2-1; d_call: .; v_call: TRBV6-1; clone_size: few; cdr3_aa: CASSTQGLNNEQFF; cdr3_nt: TGTGCCAGCAGTACCCAGGGACTTAACAATGAGCAGTTCTTC
j_call: TRBJ1-6; d_call: .; v_call: TRBV10-3; clone_size: few; cdr3_aa: CAISEAGRGSPLHF; cdr3_nt: TGTGCCATCAGTGAGGCGGGAAGGGGTTCACCCCTCCACTTT
j_call: TRBJ2-1; d_call: TRBD1; v_call: TRBV19; clone_size: .; cdr3_aa: CASSKGQSSYNEQFF; cdr3_nt: TGTGCCAGTAGTAAGGGACAGAGCTCCTACAATGAGCAGTTCTTC
j_call: TRBJ1-6; d_call: .; v_call: TRBV6-5; clone_size: .; cdr3_aa: CASSSTGSGSPLHF; cdr3_nt: TGTGCCAGCAGCTCCACAGGGTCGGGCTCACCCCTCCACTTT
j_call: TRBJ1-5; d_call: TRBD1; v_call: TRBV15; clone_size: .; cdr3_aa: CATAPSGTGRDQPQHF; cdr3_nt: TGTGCCACGGCCCCCTCCGGGACAGGGCGCGATCAGCCCCAGCATTTT
j_call: TRBJ2-1; d_call: TRBD2; v_call: TRBV5-6; clone_size: .; cdr3_aa: CASSLVGRGAHNEQFF; cdr3_nt: TGTGCCAGCAGCTTGGTGGGGCGGGGGGCCCACAATGAGCAGTTCTTC
j_call: TRBJ1-5; d_call: .; v_call: TRBV19; clone_size: few; cdr3_aa: CASTEKRLNQPQHF; cdr3_nt: TGTGCCAGCACCGAAAAGCGACTTAATCAGCCCCAGCATTTT
j_call: TRBJ2-2; d_call: TRBD2; v_call: TRBV5-1; clone_size: few; cdr3_aa: CASSPGTRAGELFF; cdr3_nt: TGCGCCAGCAGCCCCGGGACTAGGGCCGGGGAGCTGTTTTTT
j_call: TRBJ2-5; d_call: .; v_call: TRBV14; clone_size: .; cdr3_aa: CASSQVGQRLSQYF; cdr3_nt: TGTGCCAGCAGCCAAGTGGGACAAAGGTTGAGCCAGTACTTC
j_call: TRBJ2-5; d_call: .; v_call: TRBV5-1; clone_size: few; cdr3_aa: CASSAGQSQETQYF; cdr3_nt: TGCGCCAGCAGCGCCGGACAGTCCCAAGAGACCCAGTACTTC
j_call: TRBJ2-5; d_call: .; v_call: TRBV2; clone_size: few; cdr3_aa: CASMRDYQETQYF; cdr3_nt: TGTGCCAGCATGAGGGACTACCAAGAGACCCAGTACTTC
j_call: TRBJ1-4; d_call: TRBD1; v_call: TRBV4-2; clone_size: .; cdr3_aa: CASSQVGGAGGEKLFF; cdr3_nt: TGTGCCAGCAGCCAAGTAGGGGGCGCAGGGGGTGAAAAACTGTTTTTT
j_call: TRBJ2-3; d_call: TRBD2; v_call: TRBV7-2; clone_size: .; cdr3_aa: CASSLTSGPGTDTQYF; cdr3_nt: TGTGCCAGCAGTTTGACTAGCGGGCCGGGCACAGATACGCAGTATTTT
j_call: TRBJ2-2; d_call: .; v_call: TRBV19; clone_size: .; cdr3_aa: CASHKDKSSTGELFF; cdr3_nt: TGTGCCAGCCACAAAGACAAATCCAGCACCGGGGAGCTGTTTTTT
j_call: TRBJ2-5; d_call: .; v_call: TRBV5-4; clone_size: few; cdr3_aa: CASSLATRTQETQYF; cdr3_nt: TGTGCCAGCAGCTTGGCCACTAGGACTCAAGAGACCCAGTACTTC
j_call: TRBJ1-5; d_call: TRBD1; v_call: TRBV19; clone_size: few; cdr3_aa: CASCRGGTGVSNQPQHF; cdr3_nt: TGTGCCAGTTGCCGTGGGGGGACAGGAGTTAGCAATCAGCCCCAGCATTTT
j_call: TRBJ1-1; d_call: .; v_call: TRBV10-2; clone_size: .; cdr3_aa: CASNNLVTGGTEAFF; cdr3_nt: TGCGCCAGCAATAATTTGGTAACAGGTGGCACTGAAGCTTTCTTT